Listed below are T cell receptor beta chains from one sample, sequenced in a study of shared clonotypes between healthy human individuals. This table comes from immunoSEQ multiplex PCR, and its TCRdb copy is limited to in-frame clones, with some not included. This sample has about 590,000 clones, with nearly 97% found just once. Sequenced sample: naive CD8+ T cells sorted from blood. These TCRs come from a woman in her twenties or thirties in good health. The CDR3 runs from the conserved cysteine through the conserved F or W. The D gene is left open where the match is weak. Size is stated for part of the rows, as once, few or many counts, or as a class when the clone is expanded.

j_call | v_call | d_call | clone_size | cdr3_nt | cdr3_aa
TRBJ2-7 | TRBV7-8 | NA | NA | TGTGCCAGCAGCTTTAAAGACGAGCAGTACTTC | CASSFKDEQYF
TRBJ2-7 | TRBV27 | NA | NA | TGTGCCAGCAGTTTATATGCGGGTGAGGACTACGAGCAGTACTTC | CASSLYAGEDYEQYF
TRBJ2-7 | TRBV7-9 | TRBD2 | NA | TGTGCCAGCAGCTTAGCGGGGACTACCTACGAGCAGTACTTC | CASSLAGTTYEQYF
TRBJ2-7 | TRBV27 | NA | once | TGTGCCAGCAGTTTATCGAGAGGCGCCAGCTCCTACGAGCAGTACTTC | CASSLSRGASSYEQYF
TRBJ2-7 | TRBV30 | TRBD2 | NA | TGTGCCTGGAGTGACCGTACTAGCGGGAGGGCCTACGAGCAGTACTTC | CAWSDRTSGRAYEQYF
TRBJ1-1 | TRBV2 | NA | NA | TGTGCCAGTAAAAGGTGGACCAACACTGAAGCTTTCTTT | CASKRWTNTEAFF
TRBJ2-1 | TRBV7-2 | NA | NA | TGTGCCAGCAGCTTAGCCCGGGGGTCCTACAATGAGCAGTTCTTC | CASSLARGSYNEQFF
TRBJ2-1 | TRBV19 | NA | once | TGTGCCAGTAGTAGCCTGGGGGGGCCAGTCAATGAGCAGTTCTTC | CASSSLGGPVNEQFF
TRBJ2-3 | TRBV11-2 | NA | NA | TGTGCCAGCAGCCCCCCTCATATTGAAGTAACAGATACGCAGTATTTT | CASSPPHIEVTDTQYF
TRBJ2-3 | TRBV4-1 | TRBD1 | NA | TGCGCCAGCAGCCTCGGACAGGGGTTCACAGATACGCAGTATTTT | CASSLGQGFTDTQYF
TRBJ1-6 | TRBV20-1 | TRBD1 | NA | TGCAGTGCTAGAGACAGACAGGGGGCCCTTTTT | CSARDRQGALF
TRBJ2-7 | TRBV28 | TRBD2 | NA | TGTGCCAGCAACCCAGCGGGAGGGCCGGTCTACGAGCAGTACTTC | CASNPAGGPVYEQYF
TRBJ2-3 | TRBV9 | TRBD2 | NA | TGTGCCAGCAGCATTGGACTAGGGAGCACAGATACGCAGTATTTT | CASSIGLGSTDTQYF
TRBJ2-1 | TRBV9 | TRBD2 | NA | TGTGCCAGCAGCGTAATCCCGCGGGAGGCAGACAATGAGCAGTTCTTC | CASSVIPREADNEQFF
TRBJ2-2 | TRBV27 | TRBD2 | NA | TGTGCTTCTGGACTAGCCCCCGGGGAGCTGTTTTTT | CASGLAPGELFF
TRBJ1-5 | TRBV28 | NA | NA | TGTGCCAGCAGTTCGATTGGTAGTGGCGGGAACCAGCCCCAGCATTTT | CASSSIGSGGNQPQHF
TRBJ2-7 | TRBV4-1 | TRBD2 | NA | TGCGCCAGCAGCCATACTAGCGGGAGTATTTACGAGCAGTACTTC | CASSHTSGSIYEQYF
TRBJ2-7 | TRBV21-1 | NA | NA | TGTGCCAGCACCTTTCCTACATTTCGGCAGGGCGAAGTCTACGAGCAGTACTTC | CASTFPTFRQGEVYEQYF
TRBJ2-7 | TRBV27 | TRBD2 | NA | TGTGCCAGCAGTTTACAACCAGCGGGAGGGTCTGAGCAGTACTTC | CASSLQPAGGSEQYF
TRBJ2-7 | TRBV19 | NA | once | TGTGCCAGTAGTACCAGGACCGTCCCCTACGAGCAGTACTTC | CASSTRTVPYEQYF